A selection of T cell receptor beta chains follows, all from one sample in a study of cytomegalovirus exposure and HLA in healthy donors. TCRdb's copy holds only in-frame clones and misses some; the assay was immunoSEQ multiplex PCR. Altogether under 150,000 clones are present, 86% being singletons, with the ten largest covering 2.9%. What was sequenced was PBMCs. The receptors originated from a man between 18 and 29 years old in good health and CMV-seronegative. Each CDR3 is given with its conserved first and last residue. The D gene is left open where the match is weak. Size tells how often a clone was seen (once, few, many) or the class of an expanded clone, and some rows leave it out.

- | TRBJ2-7 | TRBD2 | TRBV14 | CASRSRTSGSFYEQYF | TGTGCCAGCAGGTCCCGGACTAGCGGGAGTTTTTACGAGCAGTACTTC
- | TRBJ2-7 | TRBD2 | TRBV7-9 | CASSFMSGNGEQYF | TGTGCCAGCAGCTTTATGAGCGGGAACGGCGAGCAGTACTTC
once | TRBJ2-1 | - | TRBV5-1 | CASSLQEVRDEQFF | TGCGCCAGCAGCTTACAGGAAGTCCGAGATGAGCAGTTCTTC
- | TRBJ1-1 | TRBD1 | TRBV6-5 | CASRIWHRGDTEAFF | TGTGCCAGCCGAATTTGGCACAGGGGGGACACTGAAGCTTTCTTT
- | TRBJ2-1 | - | TRBV4-1 | CASSPAPRGKASYNEQFF | TGCGCCAGCAGCCCCGCTCCAAGAGGCAAAGCCTCCTACAATGAGCAGTTCTTC
- | TRBJ2-1 | - | TRBV5-4 | CASSVGRWSSYNEQFF | TGTGCCAGCAGCGTGGGACGGTGGAGCTCCTACAATGAGCAGTTCTTC
- | TRBJ2-7 | - | TRBV4-2 | CASSPTESYEQYF | TGTGCCAGCAGCCCGACAGAGTCCTACGAGCAGTACTTC
- | TRBJ1-3 | TRBD1 | TRBV6-5 | CASSYSGTGGNTIYF | TGTGCCAGCAGTTACTCGGGGACAGGTGGAAACACCATATATTTT
- | TRBJ2-1 | TRBD1 | TRBV5-1 | CASSPGQGSAYEQFF | TGCGCCAGCAGCCCAGGACAGGGATCAGCGTATGAGCAGTTCTTC
- | TRBJ2-7 | - | TRBV6-1 | CASSGSGLSYEQYF | TGTGCCAGCAGTGGCAGCGGCCTATCCTACGAGCAGTACTTC
- | TRBJ2-1 | TRBD2 | TRBV18 | CASSSNSGGVYNEQFF | TGTGCCAGCTCATCGAATAGCGGGGGGGTTTACAATGAGCAGTTCTTC
- | TRBJ2-3 | - | TRBV7-2 | CASSYQIGGTDTQYF | TGTGCCAGCAGCTATCAAATAGGGGGCACAGATACGCAGTATTTT
- | TRBJ1-3 | - | TRBV4-3 | CASSQDFAGTGNTIYF | TGCGCCAGCAGCCAAGATTTCGCCGGGACTGGAAACACCATATATTTT
- | TRBJ2-2 | TRBD1 | TRBV5-1 | CASSLVGQGATGELFF | TGCGCCAGCAGCTTGGTCGGACAGGGCGCCACCGGGGAGCTGTTTTTT
- | TRBJ2-3 | - | TRBV6-5 | CASTATWADTQYF | TGTGCCAGCACTGCGACTTGGGCAGATACGCAGTATTTT
- | TRBJ2-6 | TRBD1 | TRBV18 | CASSPPGGISGANVLTF | TGTGCCAGCTCACCTCCAGGGGGAATTTCAGGGGCCAACGTCCTGACTTTC
- | TRBJ1-2 | TRBD1 | TRBV11-2 | CASSHYKDRVPLGYGYTF | TGTGCCAGCAGCCACTACAAAGACAGGGTTCCGCTGGGCTATGGCTACACCTTC
- | TRBJ1-1 | - | TRBV5-5 | CASSLREGKGEAFF | TGTGCCAGCAGCTTGCGGGAGGGGAAGGGTGAAGCTTTCTTT
once | TRBJ2-1 | - | TRBV5-8 | CASSRTGNEQFF | TGTGCCAGCAGCCGAACCGGGAATGAGCAGTTCTTC
- | TRBJ1-3 | - | TRBV30 | CASTASGNTIYF | TGTGCCAGTACAGCCTCTGGAAACACCATATATTTT
- | TRBJ2-2 | TRBD2 | TRBV15 | CATSRERGIGGELFF | TGTGCCACCAGCAGAGAGCGGGGGATTGGCGGGGAGCTGTTTTTT
- | TRBJ1-5 | TRBD1 | TRBV30 | CAWSWTGLGNQPQHF | TGTGCCTGGAGCTGGACAGGGTTGGGCAATCAGCCCCAGCATTTT
- | TRBJ2-7 | TRBD2 | TRBV6-1 | CASSTAGGYEQYF | TGTGCCAGCAGTACTGCCGGGGGGTACGAGCAGTACTTC
- | TRBJ1-5 | - | TRBV27 | CASSHKSYREGDQPQHF | TGTGCCAGCAGTCACAAATCCTACAGGGAGGGGGATCAGCCCCAGCATTTT
- | TRBJ1-1 | - | TRBV10-3 | CAIRRFGNTEAFF | TGTGCCATCAGGAGGTTTGGGAACACTGAAGCTTTCTTT
- | TRBJ2-5 | TRBD1 | TRBV28 | CASSQMEIQGAPETQYF | TGTGCCAGCAGCCAGATGGAGATTCAGGGGGCGCCAGAGACCCAGTACTTC
- | TRBJ2-3 | TRBD1 | TRBV29-1 | CSVDGQGSTDTQYF | TGCAGCGTGGACGGACAGGGCAGCACAGATACGCAGTATTTT
- | TRBJ2-5 | TRBD2 | TRBV9 | CASSAGTGTRVETQYF | TGTGCCAGCAGCGCGGGAACCGGGACTAGGGTGGAGACCCAGTACTTC
few | TRBJ1-6 | - | TRBV4-2 | CASSLGDRSESPLHF | TGTGCCAGCAGCCTCGGAGACCGGTCGGAATCACCCCTCCACTTT
- | TRBJ1-1 | - | TRBV27 | CASSLRGTEAFF | TGTGCCAGCAGTTTAAGGGGGACTGAAGCTTTCTTT
- | TRBJ2-7 | TRBD1 | TRBV14 | CASSQDGGQGYEQYF | TGTGCCAGCAGCCAAGACGGGGGACAGGGCTACGAGCAGTACTTC